This entry lists 27 T cell receptor beta chains sequenced from one sample in a study of blood T cell repertoires in COVID-19. Method: immunoSEQ multiplex PCR; TCRdb's copy keeps in-frame clones and lacks some. In the table there are 55,000 to 75,000 clones, more than 75% of which are singletons. Input material: peripheral blood. These receptors all stem from a man between 60 and 75 years old with acute or convalescent COVID-19.

DNA of the CDR3: TGTGCCAGCAGTGAAACCAGGCACTATGGCTACACCTTC. This sequence encodes CASSETRHYGYTF. The rearrangement uses TRBV25-1 and TRBJ1-2; D not resolved. This CDR3 is 13 amino acids long. The V end was cut by 2 bases, the J end by 3 bases, with 7 bases between. Germline V lookup: CDR1 MGHDK, CDR2 SYGVNS.

The chain couples TRBV25-1 to TRBJ2-2; D remains ambiguous. CDR3 length equals 15 residues. The V end was cut by 3 bases, the J end by 1 base, with 9 bases between. Germline-derived CDR1 and CDR2 are MGHDK and SYGVNS. CDR3 sequence (DNA): TGTGCCAGCAGTGATGCGACAAAGAACACCGGGGAGCTGTTTTTT. As protein: CASSDATKNTGELFF. The full variable domain, rest sourced from reference TRBV25-1 and TRBJ2-2, is EADIYQTPRYLVIGTGKKITLECSQTMGHDKMYWYQQDPGMELHLIHYSYGVNSTEKGDLSSESTVSRIRTEHFPLTLESARPSHTSQYLCASSDATKNTGELFFGEGSRLTVL.

Only one count was recorded for this clone. V and J are TRBV24-1 and TRBJ2-3, with D maybe TRBD2 (6 bases). The V gene's germline CDR1 is KGHDR and CDR2 SFDVKD. This CDR3 region has 13 residues. The V end was cut by 9 bases, the J end by 2 bases, with 11 bases between. CDR3: CATGGSNTDTQYF. CDR3 DNA sequence: TGTGCCACCGGAGGGAGCAACACAGATACGCAGTATTTT.

This chain connects TRBV2 to TRBJ2-6, with 9 bases fitting TRBD1. The CDR3 covers 17 residues. Trimming took 8 bases from V and 0 from J; bases not matched to a gene: 8. CDR1 and CDR2 (germline): SNHLY, FYNNEI. The CDR3 protein is CASLRDRAPSGANVLTF. Here the CDR3 DNA reads TGTGCCAGCCTCCGGGACAGGGCCCCCTCTGGGGCCAACGTCCTGACTTTC. Supplemented by reference TRBV2 and TRBJ2-6, the full variable domain reads EPEVTQTPSHQVTQMGQEVILRCVPISNHLYFYWYRQILGQKVEFLVSFYNNEISEKSEIFDDQFSVERPDGSNFTLKIRSTKLEDSAMYFCASLRDRAPSGANVLTFGAGSRLTVL.

The chain employs TRBV5-4 and TRBJ1-5, with 9 bases matching TRBD1. Trimming cost V 2 bases and J 4 bases; bases outside gene matches: 10. The V gene's germline CDR1 is SGHNT and CDR2 YYREEE (reference sequence). The CDR3 sequence is 17 residues long. The CDR3 sequence is CASSFGTGKALNQPQHF. Written as DNA, the CDR3 is TGTGCCAGCAGCTTCGGGACAGGGAAGGCTTTGAATCAGCCCCAGCATTTT.

The CDR3 DNA is TGTGCCAGCAGTTACTCCGGACAGGGGCATCAGCCCCAGCATTTT. This translates into CASSYSGQGHQPQHF. This rearrangement joins TRBV6-5 to TRBJ1-5, with 9 nucleotides matching TRBD1. The CDR3 length is 15 residues. CDR1 and CDR2 (germline): MNHEY, SVGAGI. The V segment lost 0 bases and the J segment 5 bases; nucleotides outside the gene matches: 2.

J is TRBJ2-2 and V is TRBV27; TRBD1 matches 9 bases. The germline V gene encodes CDR1 MNHEY and CDR2 SMNVEV (reference sequence). CDR3 length equals 14 residues. Trimming cost V 7 bases and J 6 bases; bases outside gene matches: 6. As DNA, the CDR3 is TGTGCCAGCATCCGGGACAGGGCGTCCGGGGAGCTGTTTTTT. This sequence encodes CASIRDRASGELFF.

The chain carries TRBV2 and TRBJ1-5; D gene ambiguous. The CDR3 extends over 13 amino acids. Per the germline V gene, CDR1 is SNHLY and CDR2 is FYNNEI. With 7 bases removed from V and 6 bases from J, the gap between germline ends came to 13 bases. The chain's CDR3 is CASTRAQVQPQHF. CDR3 coding DNA: TGTGCCAGCACGAGGGCGCAAGTTCAGCCCCAGCATTTT.

The chain employs TRBV29-1 and TRBJ1-2; the match to TRBD1 covers 8 bases. Germline-derived CDR1 and CDR2 are SQVTM and ANQGSEA. CDR3 length equals 12 residues. Trimming at V came to 7 bases and at J to 4 bases, leaving 5 bases not matched to a gene. The CDR3 spells CSARQGPYGYTF. The DNA of the CDR3 is TGCAGCGCGAGACAGGGGCCCTATGGCTACACCTTC. The variable domain in full, completed from reference TRBV29-1 and TRBJ1-2, reads SAVISQKPSRDICQRGTSLTIQCQVDSQVTMMFWYRQQPGQSLTLIATANQGSEATYESGFVIDKFPISRPNLTFSTLTVSNMSPEDSSIYLCSARQGPYGYTFGSGTRLTVV.

This clone was seen a single time. V and J are TRBV9 and TRBJ1-2; TRBD1 matches at 9 bases. CDR1 SGDLS and CDR2 YYNGEE come from the germline V gene. There are 16 residues in the CDR3. V shed 3 bases, J shed 3 bases, and the junction held 9 bases outside the gene matches. DNA for the CDR3: TGTGCCAGCAGCGCCGAGACAGGGGGTATTGACTATGGCTACACCTTC. Amino acids: CASSAETGGIDYGYTF.

The chain couples TRBV6-5 to TRBJ1-6, with TRBD1 identical over 7 bases. Per germline, CDR1 MNHEY and CDR2 SVGAGI. The CDR3 extends over 14 amino acids. Losses at the gene ends were 6 bases for V and 2 bases for J; bases not matched to a gene: 1. CDR3 residues: CASSQGAYNSPLHF. The CDR3 nucleotides read TGTGCCAGCAGCCAGGGGGCCTATAATTCACCCCTCCACTTT.

This rearrangement joins TRBV5-6 to TRBJ1-1, with 9 bases identical to TRBD1. The CDR3 has 15 residues. Germline lookup yields CDR1 SGHDT and CDR2 YYEEEE. After removal of 1 base from V and 3 bases from J, the junction contained 4 bases not matched to a gene. This CDR3 is CASSLRRTGDTEAFF. In nucleotides, the CDR3 is TGTGCCAGCAGCTTGCGGAGGACAGGGGACACTGAAGCTTTCTTT.

The chain employs TRBV11-3 and TRBJ2-3; 7 bases agree with TRBD1. The germline gives CDR1 SGHNT, CDR2 YENEEA. This CDR3 comprises 16 residues. Trimming at V came to 5 bases and at J to 2 bases, leaving 10 bases not matched to a gene. The DNA of the CDR3 is TGTGCCAGCAGCGTACAGGGGAATAGGGACACAGATACGCAGTATTTT. Protein sequence: CASSVQGNRDTDTQYF. The whole variable domain, filled in from reference TRBV11-3 and TRBJ2-3, reads EAGVVQSPRYKIIEKKQPVAFWCNPISGHNTLYWYLQNLGQGPELLIRYENEEAVDDSQLPKDRFSAERLKGVDSTLKIQPAELGDSAVYLCASSVQGNRDTDTQYFGPGTRLTVL.

The V call is TRBV12-3 or TRBV12-4, the J call TRBJ2-1; maybe TRBD1 (5 bases). The ends were cut back, 7 bases at V and 6 bases at J, with 10 bases in the middle. The CDR3 has 12 residues. CDR3 sequence reads: CASTVDTNEQFF. CDR3 DNA sequence: TGTGCCAGCACCGTGGACACCAATGAGCAGTTCTTC.

The chain has TRBV19 and TRBJ1-6; D uncertain. Germline V lookup: CDR1 LNHDA, CDR2 SQIVND (reference sequence). Trimming pared 1 base from V and 7 bases from J, leaving 8 bases between. This CDR3 is 14 amino acids long. The CDR3 here is CASSIGGTNSPLHF. CDR3 DNA sequence: TGTGCCAGTAGTATAGGAGGCACAAATTCACCCCTCCACTTT.

The gene calls are TRBV6-5 and TRBJ1-5, with a tentative D call TRBD1 (6 bases). Trimming shortened V by 7 bases and J by 0 bases, and 10 bases separated the two germline ends. The CDR3 covers 14 residues. CDR1 is MNHEY and CDR2 is SVGAGI in the germline V gene. The CDR3 DNA is TGTGCCAGCACACAGGGATATAGCAATCAGCCCCAGCATTTT. Protein product: CASTQGYSNQPQHF.

The rearrangement uses TRBV24-1 and TRBJ2-7; tentatively, D is TRBD1 (6 bases). CDR1 is KGHDR and CDR2 is SFDVKD in the germline V gene. CDR3 length: 14 residues. V lost 3 bases and J lost 2, with 10 bases in between. CDR3 sequence reads: CATSDRGQTYEQYF. As DNA, the CDR3 is TGTGCCACCAGTGATAGGGGACAAACCTACGAGCAGTACTTC.

The rearrangement joins TRBV28 to TRBJ1-4; TRBD1 aligns across 12 bases. Germline assignment: CDR1 MDHEN and CDR2 SYDVKM. This CDR3 has 15 residues. The V gene end was trimmed by 5 bases and the J gene end by 7 bases; junction bases not matched to a gene: 5. The DNA for the CDR3 is TGTGCCAGCAGTGCCCCGGGACAGGGGGCTGAAAAACTGTTTTTT. Translated: CASSAPGQGAEKLFF.

The chain uses TRBV11-2 and TRBJ2-7; no definite D call. The CDR3 sequence is 14 residues long. Germline assignment: CDR1 SGHAT and CDR2 FQNNGV. V was cut by 4 bases and J by 2 bases, with 12 bases left in between. The CDR3 loop reads CASSYPVPPYEQYF. The CDR3 DNA is TGTGCCAGCAGCTATCCGGTGCCACCCTACGAGCAGTACTTC. Full variable domain (remainder filled in from reference TRBV11-2 and TRBJ2-7): EAGVAQSPRYKIIEKRQSVAFWCNPISGHATLYWYQQILGQGPKLLIQFQNNGVVDDSQLPKDRFSAERLKGVDSTLKIQPAKLEDSAVYLCASSYPVPPYEQYFGPGTRLTVT.

V is TRBV10-3 and J is TRBJ1-2; no clear D. The CDR3 consists of 12 residues. Trimming stripped 1 base from V and 8 bases from J, with 8 bases between. Looked up from germline, CDR1 is ENHRY and CDR2 is SYGVKD. The chain's CDR3 is CAISEFREGYTF. In DNA form, the CDR3 reads TGTGCCATCAGTGAGTTCCGGGAAGGCTACACCTTC.

V and J are TRBV12-5 and TRBJ2-2, with TRBD1 identical over 7 bases. Trimming at V came to 6 bases and at J to 4 bases, leaving 5 bases not matched to a gene. The CDR3 totals 14 residues. The germline V gene encodes CDR1 LGHNT and CDR2 FRNRAP. CDR3 DNA: TGTGCTAGTGGGACAGGGATGTTCACCGGGGAGCTGTTTTTT. This encodes CASGTGMFTGELFF. Using reference TRBV12-5 and TRBJ2-2 for the parts outside the CDR3, the full variable domain is DARVTQTPRHKVTEMGQEVTMRCQPILGHNTVFWYRQTMMQGLELLAYFRNRAPLDDSGMPKDRFSAEMPDATLATLKIQPSEPRDSAVYFCASGTGMFTGELFFGEGSRLTVL.

The V and J genes are TRBV9 and TRBJ1-2; the D gene is possibly TRBD1 (6 bases). CDR3 length: 13 amino acids. The germline CDR1 and CDR2 sequences are SGDLS and YYNGEE. Trimming shortened V by 4 bases and J by 4 bases, and 11 bases separated the two germline ends. The CDR3 sequence is CASSPGVPYGYTF. CDR3 bases: TGTGCCAGCAGCCCAGGGGTCCCCTATGGCTACACCTTC.

The chain employs TRBV19 and TRBJ1-1; 9 bases line up with TRBD1. The CDR3 consists of 16 residues. CDR1 is LNHDA and CDR2 is SQIVND in the germline V gene (reference sequence). Losses at the gene ends were 5 bases for V and 2 bases for J; bases not matched to a gene: 9. The CDR3 DNA reads TGTGCCAGTAGTGCCCGGACAGGGGAGCTAAACACTGAAGCTTTCTTT. It encodes CASSARTGELNTEAFF.

The V and J genes are TRBV10-3 and TRBJ1-1; no firm D call. Germline lookup yields CDR1 ENHRY and CDR2 SYGVKD. Trimming took off 8 bases at V and 8 bases at J, with 15 bases between the two ends. The CDR3 covers 12 residues. CDR3 sequence (DNA): TGTGCCATCCGAGGTGCTACGAAGGAAGCTTTCTTT. It specifies CAIRGATKEAFF.

The chain links TRBV2 to TRBJ1-4, with TRBD1 matching 11 bases. The CDR3 consists of 16 residues. V lost 7 bases, J lost 7 bases, and 11 bases stayed unmatched. CDR1 is SNHLY, CDR2 FYNNEI, per germline. CDR3 sequence reads: CASTFGGGTGGEKLFF. The CDR3 bases are TGTGCCAGCACCTTTGGAGGCGGGACAGGGGGTGAAAAACTGTTTTTT.

This sequence joins TRBV6-5 and TRBJ2-1; D perhaps matches TRBD1 (5 bases). The CDR3 covers 14 residues. V lost 10 bases, J lost 3 bases, and 16 bases lay in between. CDR1 is MNHEY and CDR2 is SVGAGI in the germline V gene. The CDR3 nucleotides read TGTGCCACCGGTAGGGGCGATTTCTACAATGAGCAGTTCTTC. It encodes CATGRGDFYNEQFF.

The chain links TRBV7-3 to TRBJ2-5, with a tentative D call TRBD2 (7 bases). The V gene lost 5 bases and the J gene lost 2 bases, with 21 bases spanning the gap. The CDR3 is made up of 17 amino acids. CDR1 and CDR2 (germline): SGHTA, FQGTGA. The CDR3 coding sequence is TGTGCCAGCAGCCTTCACGGGGGGCCCTCGCTACAAGAGACCCAGTACTTC. Translation: CASSLHGGPSLQETQYF.